This T cell receptor (beta chain) emerged from a study of control samples from healthy donors and cancer patients. Sequenced by immunoSEQ multiplex PCR; TCRdb stores in-frame clones only, minus some. The data contain 170,000 or so clones, 90% of them singletons. V was trimmed by 1 base and J by 0 bases, leaving 7 bases between them. The CDR3 has 15 residues. Germline values: CDR1 SEHNR, CDR2 FQNEAQ (reference sequence). The specimen sequenced was blood. The source is a woman between 45 and 60 years old in good health. The chain has TRBV7-9 and TRBJ2-1, with unresolved D. The CDR3, as DNA: TGTGCCAGCAGCTTAGACTTTAGCTCCTACAATGAGCAGTTCTTC. Protein: CASSLDFSSYNEQFF.